This TCR beta chain emerged from a study of T cells in localized non-small cell lung cancer. V was pared by 6 bases and J by 11 bases, with 12 bases of the junction left unmatched. There are 14 residues in the CDR3. Germline CDR1 and CDR2: MNHEY and SVGAGI. The study's findings and limits: Compared with tumor, uninvolved adjacent lung displayed greater T cell clonality, ranking highest overall.

TCRdb's table, derived via immunoSEQ multiplex PCR, lists solely in-frame clones and lacks some. This sample has about 70,000 clones, with about 88% found just once. A word on this clone: Its cognate antigen is unknown.

Here the sequenced sample was peripheral blood, taken before any cancer treatment. This rearrangement joins TRBV6-5 to TRBJ1-5, with TRBD1 identical over 8 bases. The sequence was collected from a female donor older than 55 with stage I lung adenocarcinoma. In DNA form, the CDR3 reads TGTGCCAGCAGAAAAGGACAGGGTTATCAAGCCCAGCATTTT. Translating gives CASRKGQGYQAQHF.